The 17 T cell receptor beta chains in this list originate from one sample, sequenced in a study of cytomegalovirus exposure and HLA in healthy donors. Both 60 Vbeta primers and 13 Jbeta primers went into the PCR. Only in-frame clones appear in the TCRdb table, and some are missing; sequencing was by immunoSEQ multiplex PCR. The table records 75,000 to 90,000 clones, around 77% of them present only once. Sequenced: PBMCs. The receptors were sampled from a man aged 45-60 years in good health and CMV-seronegative.

This clone showed up just a few times. The chain has TRBV6-4 and TRBJ1-2; TRBD1 is a possible D gene (6 bases). The V gene lost 5 bases and the J gene lost 8 bases, with 18 bases spanning the gap. This CDR3 has 14 amino acids. Germline V gene data show CDR1 as MRHNA and CDR2 as SNTAGT. CDR3 region: CASSPYPGGGGYTF. Here the CDR3 DNA reads TGTGCCAGCAGTCCCTACCCGGGGGGCGGAGGCTACACCTTC.

The rearrangement uses TRBV2 and TRBJ1-2, with 8 positions matching TRBD1. With 4 bases clipped from V and 7 bases from J, the junction kept 8 bases outside the gene matches. The CDR3 runs to 14 residues. Germline values: CDR1 SNHLY, CDR2 FYNNEI. DNA for the CDR3: TGTGCCAGCAGTGGACAGGGGAGCATCGGTGGCTACACCTTC. Its protein is CASSGQGSIGGYTF.

This clone was picked up a small number of times. This sequence joins TRBV6-5 and TRBJ1-6; 7 bases agree with TRBD1. V shed 6 bases and J 8 bases; nucleotides not matched to a gene: 7. Germline values: CDR1 MNHEY, CDR2 SVGAGI. This CDR3 has 14 amino acids. This CDR3 reads CASSSGTEHSPLHF. Here the CDR3 DNA reads TGTGCCAGCAGCTCCGGGACAGAACATTCACCCCTCCACTTT.

This chain connects TRBV25-1 to TRBJ2-2; no reliable D call. The germline gives CDR1 MGHDK, CDR2 SYGVNS. There are 15 residues in the CDR3. The germline V and J ends were trimmed by 4 bases and 6 bases, with 15 bases remaining between them. CDR3 loop: CASSAESRWSGELFF. The CDR3 DNA reads as TGTGCCAGCAGTGCCGAGTCCCGGTGGTCCGGGGAGCTGTTTTTT. The full variable domain, in which reference TRBV25-1 and TRBJ2-2 provide the parts outside the CDR3, is EADIYQTPRYLVIGTGKKITLECSQTMGHDKMYWYQQDPGMELHLIHYSYGVNSTEKGDLSSESTVSRIRTEHFPLTLESARPSHTSQYLCASSAESRWSGELFFGEGSRLTVL.

V is TRBV29-1 and J is TRBJ1-2; no definite D call. Germline CDR1 reads SQVTM; CDR2 reads ANQGSEA. Trimming left V 4 bases short and J 2 bases short, with 11 bases between. The CDR3 sequence is 13 residues long. The CDR3, as DNA: TGCAGCGTTGCGGCAGACTTGAACTATGGCTACACCTTC. Amino acids: CSVAADLNYGYTF. Full variable domain (missing parts from reference TRBV29-1 and TRBJ1-2): SAVISQKPSRDICQRGTSLTIQCQVDSQVTMMFWYRQQPGQSLTLIATANQGSEATYESGFVIDKFPISRPNLTFSTLTVSNMSPEDSSIYLCSVAADLNYGYTFGSGTRLTVV.

This clone showed up just once. The chain couples TRBV28 to TRBJ1-2; TRBD1 might be the D (6 bases). CDR1 and CDR2 from the germline V gene are MDHEN and SYDVKM. The CDR3 has 14 amino acids. V was trimmed by 4 bases and J by 5 bases, leaving 14 bases between them. This CDR3 reads CASSSVDRRYGYTF. CDR3 in DNA: TGTGCCAGCAGTTCCGTGGACAGAAGATATGGCTACACCTTC.

This clone occurred a few times. The rearrangement joins TRBV7-9 to TRBJ2-7, with a possible D match to TRBD1 (5 bases). Trimming stripped 5 bases from V and 3 bases from J, with 23 bases between. The CDR3 loop spans 17 amino acids. The V gene's germline CDR1 is SEHNR and CDR2 FQNEAQ (reference sequence). The CDR3: CASSLIGLRERVYEQYF. Here the CDR3 DNA reads TGTGCCAGCAGCCTAATCGGGCTCAGGGAAAGGGTCTACGAGCAGTACTTC.

Note on this clone: This likely stems from a read error, as it lies one base from a far larger clone. The J gene is TRBJ1-3, the V gene TRBV6-5, with D maybe TRBD1 (5 bases). The CDR3 has 15 amino acids. Germline V CDR1 and CDR2: MNHEY, SVGAGI. The CDR3 here is CASSSAGGSGSTIYF. The CDR3 bases are TGTGCCAGCAGTTCCGCGGGGGGATCGGGAAGCACCATATATTTT.

The gene calls are TRBV7-9 and TRBJ1-4; no definite D call. V was pared by 5 bases and J by 8 bases, with 15 bases between. The CDR3 extends over 14 amino acids. Germline-derived CDR1 and CDR2 are SEHNR and FQNEAQ (reference sequence). The CDR3: CASSPAGVDEKLFF. CDR3 nucleotide sequence: TGTGCCAGCAGCCCAGCGGGTGTGGACGAAAAACTGTTTTTT.

The V call is TRBV5-5, the J call TRBJ2-2; 12 bases agree with TRBD1. CDR1 and CDR2 from the germline V gene are SGHKS and YYEKEE (reference sequence). After removal of 5 bases from V and 6 bases from J, the junction contained 14 bases not matched to a gene. The CDR3 totals 18 residues. Written as DNA, the CDR3 is TGTGCCAGCAGGCCATTCTTTGGTGGGACAGGGGGCTCCGGGGAGCTGTTTTTT. It yields the protein CASRPFFGGTGGSGELFF.

CDR3 in amino acids: CASEDRGRRTEAFF. The CDR3 nucleotides read TGTGCCAGCGAGGACAGGGGGCGACGGACTGAAGCTTTCTTT. The rearrangement links TRBV6-1 to TRBJ1-1; 11 bases agree with TRBD1. Trimming cost V 8 bases and J 5 bases; bases outside gene matches: 7. There are 14 residues in the CDR3. The germline V gene encodes CDR1 MNHNS and CDR2 SASEGT.

The chain combines TRBV9 with TRBJ2-5; 10 bases are shared with TRBD2. The CDR3 totals 16 residues. Germline trimming cut 0 bases from V and 5 bases from J; bases unmatched to any gene: 7. Germline CDR1 and CDR2: SGDLS and YYNGEE. The CDR3: CASSVAVAGGGETQYF. The CDR3 DNA reads TGTGCCAGCAGCGTAGCGGTAGCGGGGGGCGGGGAGACCCAGTACTTC.

This chain links TRBV6-6 with TRBJ2-7, with D possibly matching TRBD2 (5 bases). Trimming pared 0 bases from V and 6 bases from J, leaving 9 bases between. CDR1 is MNHNY and CDR2 is SVGAGI in the germline V gene (reference sequence). CDR3 length equals 13 residues. The CDR3 coding sequence is TGTGCCAGCAGTTACTCAGGGAGAAGCGAGCAGTACTTC. It is translated as CASSYSGRSEQYF.

The chain combines TRBV6-1 with TRBJ1-6; D is perhaps TRBD1 (5 bases). Trimming took off 5 bases at V and 8 bases at J, with 16 bases between the two ends. The CDR3 is made up of 15 amino acids. Germline V gives CDR1 MNHNS, CDR2 SASEGT. In DNA, the CDR3 is TGTGCCAGCAGTCGGGGGAATGGGGGTTATTCACCCCTCCACTTT. Amino acids: CASSRGNGGYSPLHF.

This chain joins TRBV5-5 and TRBJ2-2, with unresolved D. Germline lookup yields CDR1 SGHKS and CDR2 YYEKEE (reference sequence). The V and J ends lost 3 bases and 5 bases respectively, with 14 bases between them. The CDR3 totals 15 residues. The CDR3 reads CASSSKHSGTGELFF. The CDR3 DNA is TGTGCCAGCAGCTCCAAGCACAGTGGGACCGGGGAGCTGTTTTTT.

This clone was counted only a few times. The chain employs TRBV5-1 and TRBJ2-2; tentatively, D is TRBD2 (5 bases). V was clipped by 0 bases and J by 13 bases, with 7 bases between them. Germline CDR1 is SGHRS and CDR2 is YFSETQ. The CDR3 is made up of 11 amino acids. The CDR3 nucleotides are TGCGCCAGCAGCTTGGGCGGGCTGCTGTTTTTT. It encodes CASSLGGLLFF.

This rearrangement joins TRBV14 to TRBJ2-1; 7 nucleotides agree with TRBD2. CDR1 and CDR2 from the germline V gene are SGHDN and FVKESK. The CDR3 runs to 14 residues. V lost 5 bases to trimming and J lost 10 bases; unmatched junction nucleotides: 11. CDR3 sequence (DNA): TGTGCCAGCAGCTACAGAACGGGGGGTGGGGAGCAGTTCTTC. Translating gives CASSYRTGGGEQFF.